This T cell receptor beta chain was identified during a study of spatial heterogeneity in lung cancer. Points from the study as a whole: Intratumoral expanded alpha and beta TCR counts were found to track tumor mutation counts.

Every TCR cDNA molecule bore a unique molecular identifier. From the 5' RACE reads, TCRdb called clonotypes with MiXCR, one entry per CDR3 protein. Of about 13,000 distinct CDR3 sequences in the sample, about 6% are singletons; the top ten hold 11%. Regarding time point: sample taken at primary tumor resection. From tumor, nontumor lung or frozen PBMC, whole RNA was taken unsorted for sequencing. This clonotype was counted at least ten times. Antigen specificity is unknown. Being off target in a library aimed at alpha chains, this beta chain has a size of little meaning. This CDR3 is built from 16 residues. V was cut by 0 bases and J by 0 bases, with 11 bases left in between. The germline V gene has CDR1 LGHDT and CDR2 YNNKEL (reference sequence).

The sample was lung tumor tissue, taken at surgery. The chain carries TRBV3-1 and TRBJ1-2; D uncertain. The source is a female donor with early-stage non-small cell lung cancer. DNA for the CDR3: TGTGCCAGCAGCCAAGATCCGGACGGAACTAACTATGGCTACACCTTC. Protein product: CASSQDPDGTNYGYTF.